A single T cell receptor beta chain is shown here with its context. The target antigen is unknown. The sample originates from a study of somatic mutations in cytotoxic T cells in rheumatoid arthritis. The CDR3 length is 13 residues. V was shortened by 4 bases and J by 6 bases, with 11 bases between the two germline ends. Germline V gives CDR1 MDHEN, CDR2 SYDVKM. Findings and caveats of the study: The CD8+ clonality of rheumatoid arthritis patients increased with age, whereas that of healthy controls did not. Exceedance of 20% of CD8+ cells by the largest CD8+ clone occurred in about an eighth of the roughly 60 patients.

Method: immunoSEQ multiplex PCR; TCRdb's copy keeps in-frame clones and lacks some. The table has about 15,000 clones, more than 60% seen once. Researchers isolated CD4+ and CD8+ cells by positive magnetic bead selection and then checked their purity by flow cytometry. The rearrangement uses TRBV28 and TRBJ2-3; no clear D gene. The sequencing sample was made of CD8+ T cells sorted from blood. The clonotype originates from an adult with rheumatoid arthritis. CDR3 in DNA: TGTGCCAGCAGTTACGTTGCGCGGGATACGCAGTATTTT. Its translation: CASSYVARDTQYF. Supplemented by reference TRBV28 and TRBJ2-3, the full variable domain reads DVKVTQSSRYLVKRTGEKVFLECVQDMDHENMFWYRQDPGLGLRLIYFSYDVKMKEKGDIPEGYSVSREKKERFSLILESASTNQTSMYLCASSYVARDTQYFGPGTRLTVL.